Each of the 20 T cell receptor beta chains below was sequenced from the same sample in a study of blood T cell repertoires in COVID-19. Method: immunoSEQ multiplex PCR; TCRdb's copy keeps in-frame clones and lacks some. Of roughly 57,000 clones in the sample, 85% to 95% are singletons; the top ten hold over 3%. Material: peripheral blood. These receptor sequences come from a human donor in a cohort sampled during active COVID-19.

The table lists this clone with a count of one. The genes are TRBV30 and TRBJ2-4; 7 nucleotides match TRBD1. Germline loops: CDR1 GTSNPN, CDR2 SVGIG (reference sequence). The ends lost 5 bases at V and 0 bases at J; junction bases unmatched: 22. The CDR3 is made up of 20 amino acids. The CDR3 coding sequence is TGTGCCTGGGAAGGGGGCAGGGCCCACTCAGACTCTCAAGCCAAAAACATTCAGTACTTC. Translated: CAWEGGRAHSDSQAKNIQYF.

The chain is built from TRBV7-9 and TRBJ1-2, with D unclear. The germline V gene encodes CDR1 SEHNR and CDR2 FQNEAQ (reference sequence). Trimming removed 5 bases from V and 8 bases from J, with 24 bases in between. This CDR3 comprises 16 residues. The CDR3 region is CASSRSLVPATSGYTF. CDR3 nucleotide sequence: TGTGCCAGCAGCCGGAGCTTAGTACCGGCCACCTCAGGCTACACCTTC.

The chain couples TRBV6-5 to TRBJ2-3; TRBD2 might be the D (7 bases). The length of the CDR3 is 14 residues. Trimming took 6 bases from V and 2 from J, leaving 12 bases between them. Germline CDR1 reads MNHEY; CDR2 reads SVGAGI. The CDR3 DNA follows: TGTGCCAGCAGGACAGCGGGACACACAGATACGCAGTATTTT. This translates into CASRTAGHTDTQYF.

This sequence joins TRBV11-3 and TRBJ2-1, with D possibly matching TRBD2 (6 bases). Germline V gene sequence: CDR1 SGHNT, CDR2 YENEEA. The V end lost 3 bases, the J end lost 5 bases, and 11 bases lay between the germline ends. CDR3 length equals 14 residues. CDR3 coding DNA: TGTGCCAGCAGCTTGGGCGGGACGGACAATGAGCAGTTCTTC. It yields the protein CASSLGGTDNEQFF.

Written as DNA, the CDR3 is TGTGCCAGCAGGGTCGGGGCGAACACCGGGGAGCTGTTTTTT. It encodes CASRVGANTGELFF. The chain employs TRBV6-5 and TRBJ2-2; tentative D call: TRBD2 (5 bases). Between the trimmed V and J ends, which lost 6 bases and 0 bases, there was a span of 8 bases. Germline CDR1 is MNHEY and CDR2 is SVGAGI. The CDR3 covers 14 residues.

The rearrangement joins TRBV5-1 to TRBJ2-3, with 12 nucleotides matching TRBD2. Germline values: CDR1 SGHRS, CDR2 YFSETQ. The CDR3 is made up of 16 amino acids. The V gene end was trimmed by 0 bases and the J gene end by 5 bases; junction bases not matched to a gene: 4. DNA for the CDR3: TGCGCCAGCAGCTTGGGACTAGCGGGAGTTGGAGATACGCAGTATTTT. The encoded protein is CASSLGLAGVGDTQYF.

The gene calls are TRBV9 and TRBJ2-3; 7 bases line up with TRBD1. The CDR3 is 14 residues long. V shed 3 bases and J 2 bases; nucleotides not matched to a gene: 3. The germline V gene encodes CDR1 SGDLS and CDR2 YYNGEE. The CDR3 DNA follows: TGTGCCAGCAGCGGACAGGGATTCACAGATACGCAGTATTTT. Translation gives CASSGQGFTDTQYF.

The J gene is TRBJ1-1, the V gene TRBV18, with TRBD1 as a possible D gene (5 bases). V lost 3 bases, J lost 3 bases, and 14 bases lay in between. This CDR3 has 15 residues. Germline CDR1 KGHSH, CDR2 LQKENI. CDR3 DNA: TGTGCCAGCTCACCGGGAAGGGCGGGGGACACTGAAGCTTTCTTT. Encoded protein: CASSPGRAGDTEAFF.

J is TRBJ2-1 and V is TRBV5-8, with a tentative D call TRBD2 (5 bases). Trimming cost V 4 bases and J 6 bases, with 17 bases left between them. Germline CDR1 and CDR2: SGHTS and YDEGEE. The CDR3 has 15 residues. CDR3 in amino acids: CASSPGGPWGNEQFF. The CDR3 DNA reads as TGTGCCAGCAGCCCCGGCGGGCCGTGGGGCAATGAGCAGTTCTTC.

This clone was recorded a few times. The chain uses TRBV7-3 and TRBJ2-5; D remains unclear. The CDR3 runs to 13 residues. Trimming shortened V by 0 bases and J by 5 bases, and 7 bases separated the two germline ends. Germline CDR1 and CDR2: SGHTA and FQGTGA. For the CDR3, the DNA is TGTGCCAGCAGCTTAACTTTCCGGGAGACCCAGTACTTC. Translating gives CASSLTFRETQYF. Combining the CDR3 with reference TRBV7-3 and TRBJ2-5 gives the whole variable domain GAGVSQTPSNKVTEKGKYVELRCDPISGHTALYWYRQSLGQGPEFLIYFQGTGAADDSGLPNDRFFAVRPEGSVSTLKIQRTERGDSAVYLCASSLTFRETQYFGPGTRLLVL.

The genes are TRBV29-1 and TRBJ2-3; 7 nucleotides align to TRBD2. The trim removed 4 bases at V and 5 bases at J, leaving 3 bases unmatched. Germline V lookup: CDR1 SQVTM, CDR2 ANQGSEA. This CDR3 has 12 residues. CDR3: CSVGGGRDTQYF. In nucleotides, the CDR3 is TGCAGCGTTGGGGGGGGGAGAGATACGCAGTATTTT.

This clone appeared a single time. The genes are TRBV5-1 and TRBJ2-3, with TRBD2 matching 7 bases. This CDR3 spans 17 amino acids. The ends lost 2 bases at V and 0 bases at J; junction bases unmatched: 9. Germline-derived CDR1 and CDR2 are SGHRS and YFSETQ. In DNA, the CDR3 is TGCGCCAGCAGCTTACTAGCGAGACCTACTAGCACAGATACGCAGTATTTT. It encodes CASSLLARPTSTDTQYF.

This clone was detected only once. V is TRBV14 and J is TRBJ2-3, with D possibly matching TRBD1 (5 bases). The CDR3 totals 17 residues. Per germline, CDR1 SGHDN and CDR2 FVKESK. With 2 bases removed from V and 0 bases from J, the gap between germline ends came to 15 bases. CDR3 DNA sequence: TGTGCCAGCAGCCAAATTCTCGTTAGGGGCAGCACAGATACGCAGTATTTT. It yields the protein CASSQILVRGSTDTQYF. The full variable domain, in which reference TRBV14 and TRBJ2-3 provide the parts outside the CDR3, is EAGVTQFPSHSVIEKGQTVTLRCDPISGHDNLYWYRRVMGKEIKFLLHFVKESKQDESGMPNNRFLAERTGGTYSTLKVQPAELEDSGVYFCASSQILVRGSTDTQYFGPGTRLTVL.

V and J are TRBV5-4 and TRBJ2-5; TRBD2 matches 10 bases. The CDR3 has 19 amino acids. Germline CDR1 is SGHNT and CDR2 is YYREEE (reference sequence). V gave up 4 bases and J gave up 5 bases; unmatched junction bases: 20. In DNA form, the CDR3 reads TGTGCCAGCAGCCGGAGGTCGGGGCTACTAGCGGGAATTGCGGAGACCCAGTACTTC. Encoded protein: CASSRRSGLLAGIAETQYF. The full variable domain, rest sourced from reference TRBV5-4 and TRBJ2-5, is ETGVTQSPTHLIKTRGQQVTLRCSSQSGHNTVSWYQQALGQGPQFIFQYYREEENGRGNFPPRFSGLQFPNYSSELNVNALELDDSALYLCASSRRSGLLAGIAETQYFGPGTRLLVL.

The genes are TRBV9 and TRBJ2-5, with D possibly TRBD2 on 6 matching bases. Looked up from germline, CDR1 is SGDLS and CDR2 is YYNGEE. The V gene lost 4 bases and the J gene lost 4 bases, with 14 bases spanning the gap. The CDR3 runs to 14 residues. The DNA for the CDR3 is TGTGCCAGCAGCTCCCACGGGGGACGAGAGACCCAGTACTTC. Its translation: CASSSHGGRETQYF.

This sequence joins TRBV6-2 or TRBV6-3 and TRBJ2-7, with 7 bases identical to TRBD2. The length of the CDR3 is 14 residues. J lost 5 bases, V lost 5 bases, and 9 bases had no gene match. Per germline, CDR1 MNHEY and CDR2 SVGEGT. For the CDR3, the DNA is TGTGCCAGCAGTCGAAGGGGCGGGACTAACGAGCAGTACGTC. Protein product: CASSRRGGTNEQYV.

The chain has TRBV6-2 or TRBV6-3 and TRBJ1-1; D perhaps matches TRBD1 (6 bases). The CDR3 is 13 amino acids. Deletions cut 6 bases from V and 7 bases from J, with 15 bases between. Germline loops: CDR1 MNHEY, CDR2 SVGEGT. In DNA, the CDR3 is TGTGCCAGCAGCTATAAGACAGGTAGTGAAGCTTTCTTT. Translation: CASSYKTGSEAFF.

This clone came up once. For the CDR3, the DNA is TGTGCCAGCAGTGAGACTAGCGGGGGCGTGCCGCAGTATTTT. Translated, it gives CASSETSGGVPQYF. The gene calls are TRBV2 and TRBJ2-3, with 12 nucleotides matching TRBD2. CDR3 length equals 14 residues. Germline CDR1 is SNHLY and CDR2 is FYNNEI. J gave up 10 bases and V 3 bases, and 5 bases lay outside the gene matches.

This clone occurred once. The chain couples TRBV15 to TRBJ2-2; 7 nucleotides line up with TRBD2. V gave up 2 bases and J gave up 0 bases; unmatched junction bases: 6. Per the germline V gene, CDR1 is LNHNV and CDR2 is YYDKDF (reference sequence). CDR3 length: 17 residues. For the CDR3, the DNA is TGTGCCACCAGCAGACCTAAAGCGGGGACGAACACCGGGGAGCTGTTTTTT. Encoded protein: CATSRPKAGTNTGELFF.

CDR3 in DNA: TGTGCCACTACCTCCGGGACAGGCTTCCCAAGCTCTGGAAACACCATATATTTT. The encoded protein is CATTSGTGFPSSGNTIYF. The chain links TRBV19 to TRBJ1-3; 8 positions match TRBD1. From germline, CDR1 is LNHDA and CDR2 SQIVND (reference sequence). Unmatched junction bases numbered 17, after V lost 10 bases and J lost 0 bases. CDR3 size: 18 residues. Looking up the rest from reference TRBV19 and TRBJ1-3 gives the full variable domain: DGGITQSPKYLFRKEGQNVTLSCEQNLNHDAMYWYRQDPGQGLRLIYYSQIVNDFQKGDIAEGYSVSREKKESFPLTVTSAQKNPTAFYLCATTSGTGFPSSGNTIYFGEGSWLTVV.